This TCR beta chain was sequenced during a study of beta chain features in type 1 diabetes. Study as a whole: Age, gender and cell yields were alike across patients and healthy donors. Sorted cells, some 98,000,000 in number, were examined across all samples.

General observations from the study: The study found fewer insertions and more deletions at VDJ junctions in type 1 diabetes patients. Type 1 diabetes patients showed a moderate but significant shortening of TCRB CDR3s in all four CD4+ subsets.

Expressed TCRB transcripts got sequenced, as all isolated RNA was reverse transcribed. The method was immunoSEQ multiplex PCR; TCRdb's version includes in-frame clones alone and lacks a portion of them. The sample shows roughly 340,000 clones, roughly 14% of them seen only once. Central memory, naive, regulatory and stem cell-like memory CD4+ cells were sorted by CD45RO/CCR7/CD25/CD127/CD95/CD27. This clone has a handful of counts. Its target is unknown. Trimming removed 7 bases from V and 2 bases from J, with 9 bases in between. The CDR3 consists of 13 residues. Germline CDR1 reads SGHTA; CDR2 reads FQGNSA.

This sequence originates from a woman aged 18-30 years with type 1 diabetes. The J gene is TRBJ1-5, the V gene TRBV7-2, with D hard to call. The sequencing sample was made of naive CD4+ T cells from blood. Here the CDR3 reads CASTTYGNQPQHF. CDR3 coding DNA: TGTGCCAGCACCACTTACGGCAATCAGCCCCAGCATTTT. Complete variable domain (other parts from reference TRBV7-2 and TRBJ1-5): GAGVSQSPSNKVTEKGKDVELRCDPISGHTALYWYRQSLGQGLEFLIYFQGNSAPDKSGLPSDRFSAERTGGSVSTLTIQRTQQEDSAVYLCASTTYGNQPQHFGDGTRLSIL.